These 2 T cell receptor beta chains were sequenced from one sample in a study of regulatory T cells in long-lasting Graves disease. According to the study, TCR beta libraries were built with iRepertoire HTBI primers and CDR3-region Arm-PCR. TCRdb called the multiplex PCR reads again in MiXCR, with one record for every CDR3 protein. The data contain 350,000 to 500,000 distinct CDR3 sequences, roughly 17% of them seen just once; the ten biggest clones take up roughly 10%. This sample's time point: newly diagnosed GD, antithyroid drugs for less than 3 months. PBMCs were the source of the RNA used for TCR sequencing. In addition, the sample was reused for a study of T cells in Graves' hyperthyroidism and ophthalmopathy.

The sequencing here drew on peripheral blood mononuclear cells (PBMCs), taken at new diagnosis, from a patient treated with antithyroid drugs. The receptor set was obtained from a woman aged 25-40 years with Graves disease.

This clonotype was seen at least ten times. The gene calls are TRBV6-1 and TRBJ2-7; 7 bases align to TRBD1. The CDR3 sequence is 14 residues long. The J segment lost 0 bases and the V segment lost 7 bases, leaving 6 bases of the junction unmatched. Germline V gives CDR1 MNHNS, CDR2 SASEGT. The CDR3 DNA is TGTGCCAGCACCAGGACAGGTAGCTCCTACGAGCAGTACTTC. Protein: CASTRTGSSYEQYF.

This clonotype was detected only a few times. The junction departs from germline at one end; a sequencing error may be responsible. The chain joins TRBV18 to TRBJ2-1; TRBD2 agrees at 11 bases. From germline, CDR1 is KGHSH and CDR2 LQKENI. This CDR3 has 15 amino acids. The CDR3 reads CAGSPTSGTYNEQFF. The CDR3 region has the DNA TGTGCCGGCTCACCGACTAGCGGGACCTACAATGAGCAGTTCTTC.